The 5 T cell receptor beta chains in this list originate from one sample, sequenced in a study of CD4 T cells in relation to SARS-CoV-2 and coronaviruses. Assay: immunoSEQ multiplex PCR; the TCRdb copy retains only in-frame clones and omits some. There are roughly 71,000 clones in the sample; about 89% occur only once, and about 1.6% lies in the top ten. Before the COVID-19 pandemic, during about 2011-2019, CD4+ T cells were taken from unexposed donors. The sequenced sample was memory CD4+ T cells from PBMCs. These receptor sequences come from a human donor in good health.

The chain couples TRBV29-1 to TRBJ1-5; unclear D gene. This CDR3 comprises 15 residues. Trimming took off 5 bases at V and 4 bases at J, with 18 bases between the two ends. Germline assignment: CDR1 SQVTM and CDR2 ANQGSEA. The CDR3 DNA sequence: TGCAGCGTTAATTTTGAGGGCGGCCCAAATCAGCCCCAGCATTTT. Its protein is CSVNFEGGPNQPQHF.

This rearrangement joins TRBV30 to TRBJ1-5; D not certain. V shed 2 bases and J shed 7 bases, with 18 bases lying between them. CDR1 GTSNPN and CDR2 SVGIG come from the germline V gene (reference sequence). The CDR3 covers 15 residues. This CDR3 reads CAWSSGNYLKQPQHF. CDR3 sequence (DNA): TGTGCCTGGAGTTCTGGGAACTATCTCAAACAGCCCCAGCATTTT.

V usage is TRBV5-4 and J usage is TRBJ2-1; 9 bases fit TRBD2. From germline, CDR1 is SGHNT and CDR2 YYREEE (reference sequence). Losses at the gene ends were 4 bases for V and 5 bases for J; bases not matched to a gene: 10. This CDR3 spans 16 amino acids. The CDR3 nucleotides are TGTGCCAGCAGCCCGGCCCCTAGCGGGGCAAACAATGAGCAGTTCTTC. Encoded protein: CASSPAPSGANNEQFF.

This clone was detected a few times. The V and J genes are TRBV5-1 and TRBJ2-5; 8 bases align to TRBD2. CDR3 size: 15 residues. V shed 4 bases, J shed 1 base, and the junction held 6 bases outside the gene matches. The germline V gene encodes CDR1 SGHRS and CDR2 YFSETQ. This chain's CDR3 is CASSTGLALQETQYF. In DNA form, the CDR3 reads TGCGCCAGCAGCACCGGACTAGCCCTCCAAGAGACCCAGTACTTC.

The CDR3 bases are TGTGCCAGCAGCCACCCGGGACAGCTGACAACTAATGAAAAACTGTTTTTT. It specifies CASSHPGQLTTNEKLFF. The V call is TRBV5-8, the J call TRBJ1-4, with TRBD1 matching 7 bases. Germline V lookup: CDR1 SGHTS, CDR2 YDEGEE. V dropped 4 bases and J dropped 0; count of bases not matched to a gene: 9. This CDR3 contains 17 residues.